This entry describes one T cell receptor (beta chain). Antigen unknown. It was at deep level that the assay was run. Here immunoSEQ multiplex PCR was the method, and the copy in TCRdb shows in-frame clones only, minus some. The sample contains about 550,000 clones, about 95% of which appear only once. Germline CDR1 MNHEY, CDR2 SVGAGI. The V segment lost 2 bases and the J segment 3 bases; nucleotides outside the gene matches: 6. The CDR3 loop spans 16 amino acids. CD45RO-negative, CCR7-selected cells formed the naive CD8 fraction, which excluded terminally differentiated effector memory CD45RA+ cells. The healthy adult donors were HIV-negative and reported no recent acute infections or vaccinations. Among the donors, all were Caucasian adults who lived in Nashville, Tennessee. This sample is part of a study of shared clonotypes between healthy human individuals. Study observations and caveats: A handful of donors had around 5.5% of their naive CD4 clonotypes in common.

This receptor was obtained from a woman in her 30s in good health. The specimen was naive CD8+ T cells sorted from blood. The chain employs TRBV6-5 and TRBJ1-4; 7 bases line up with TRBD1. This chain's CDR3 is CASSYRRGGSNEKLFF. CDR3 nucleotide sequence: TGTGCCAGCAGTTACCGGCGAGGGGGCTCTAATGAAAAACTGTTTTTT.